This T cell receptor (beta chain) was identified during a study of cytomegalovirus exposure and HLA in healthy donors. Whole-study results and caveats: High sensitivity and specificity were reportedly achieved when the classifier diagnosed cytomegalovirus status. Three chains tied to CMV proved CMV antigen-specific in vitro. Researchers counted around 180 TCR beta chains as cytomegalovirus-associated.

V was trimmed by 3 bases and J by 4 bases, leaving 12 bases between them. The CDR3 runs to 14 residues. Germline lookup yields CDR1 MNHEY and CDR2 SMNVEV (reference sequence). Only in-frame clones appear in the TCRdb table, and some are missing; sequencing was by immunoSEQ multiplex PCR. The sample has fewer than 200,000 clones, around 84% seen once. On this clone itself: Its cognate antigen is unknown.

This clonotype was sampled from a man between 18 and 35 years old in good health and CMV-seropositive. The chain links TRBV27 to TRBJ1-2, with D unclear. Sequenced: PBMCs. CDR3 sequence reads: CASSLTAGIYGYTF. The CDR3 DNA reads TGTGCCAGCAGTTTGACGGCAGGCATCTATGGCTACACCTTC.